This TCR beta chain was observed in a study of OX40 agonist ivuxolimab in advanced cancers. The data were produced by immunoSEQ multiplex PCR, yet TCRdb's version contains in-frame clones alone and is incomplete. The sample carries more than 65,000 clones, 85% recorded once. V dropped 4 bases and J dropped 2 bases, with 9 bases sitting between them. CDR3 length: 13 amino acids. Per germline, CDR1 MNHNS and CDR2 SASEGT. This sequence was found in an adult with an advanced solid tumor such as melanoma, head and neck, liver or kidney cancer. The sample here was CD4+ or CD8+ T cells sorted from blood, taken in a trial of the OX40 agonist ivuxolimab. V and J are TRBV6-1 and TRBJ2-7, with unresolved D. The chain's CDR3 is CASSVSGAYEQYF. DNA for the CDR3: TGTGCCAGCAGTGTATCTGGGGCCTACGAGCAGTACTTC.